This TCR beta chain was sequenced in a study of STAT3 mutations in large granular lymphocyte leukemia. For the study at large: Immunosuppressive therapy was given to more than half of T-LGLL patients.

Study-wide results and limits: Every T-LGLL patient had at least one immunodominant TCRbeta clonotype.

Germline CDR1 is MNHEY and CDR2 is SVGAGI. The CDR3 loop spans 15 amino acids. V dropped 2 bases and J dropped 2; count of bases not matched to a gene: 2. Points on this clone: Its antigen remains unknown.

Sequenced by immunoSEQ multiplex PCR; TCRdb stores in-frame clones only, minus some. There are over 9,000 clones in the sample; less than 90% occur only once, and roughly nine tenths lies in the top ten. The V and J genes are TRBV6-5 and TRBJ1-4; 7 nucleotides match TRBD1. The TCR was taken from an elderly man with T-cell large granular lymphocyte leukemia. Some clones in this sample may be carry-over from other donors' samples. Specimen: peripheral blood mononuclear cells. The CDR3: CASSYTTGTNEKLFF. Written as DNA, the CDR3 is TGTGCCAGCAGTTACACGACAGGGACTAATGAAAAACTGTTTTTT.